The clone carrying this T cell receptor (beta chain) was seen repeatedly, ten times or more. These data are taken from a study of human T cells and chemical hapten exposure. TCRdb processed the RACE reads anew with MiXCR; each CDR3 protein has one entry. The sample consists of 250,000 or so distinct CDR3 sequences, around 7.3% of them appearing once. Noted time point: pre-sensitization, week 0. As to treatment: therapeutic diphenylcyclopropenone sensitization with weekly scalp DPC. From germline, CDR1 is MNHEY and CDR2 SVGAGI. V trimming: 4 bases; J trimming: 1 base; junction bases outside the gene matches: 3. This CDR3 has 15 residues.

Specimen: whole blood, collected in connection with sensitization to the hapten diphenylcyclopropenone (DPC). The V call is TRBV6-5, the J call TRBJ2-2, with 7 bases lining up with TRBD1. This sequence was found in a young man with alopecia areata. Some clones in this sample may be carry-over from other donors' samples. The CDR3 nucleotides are TGTGCCAGCAGTTCCGGGACAGAGAACACCGGGGAGCTGTTTTTT. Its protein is CASSSGTENTGELFF.